Here is one T cell receptor beta chain with its context. At least ten counts were recorded for this clonotype. There is no known antigen for this receptor. The sample holds no much larger clone one base away, and base qualities are not on file. This was a case-control study nested in a cohort of healthcare workers in London, UK, who had nasopharyngeal swab PCR tests and blood samples taken every week. Healthcare workers were recruited between 23 and 31 March 2020, during the week of the UK lockdown, and were followed weekly for up to about 15 weeks. The data were taken from a study of early T cells in non-severe SARS-CoV-2 infection (dated by TCRdb to the early 2020s). With respect to the entire study: Because TCR sequencing was done on bulk RNA from unsorted whole blood, the alpha and beta chains could not be paired. Overall results and qualifications from the work: Matching against VDJdb was skewed toward anti-spike CD8 responses, likely underestimated virus-specific expansions, and missed private and CD4 specificities.

The V and J ends are trimmed by 3 bases and 4 bases, leaving 12 bases between them. The CDR1 and CDR2 encoded by the germline V gene are SNHLY and FYNNEI. Measured from the cysteine to the phenylalanine, the CDR3 is 15 residues long. Left in the record is the CDR3 DNA by itself, 45 bases read in frame from the first base. Library preparation was by 5' RACE. Sequenced using a NextSeq 500. In the TCR library protocol, unique molecular identifiers were attached to individual cDNA molecules to correct for PCR bias and sequencing error. Sequencing covered both TCR alpha and beta chains, and within each sample the abundances of alpha and beta sequences were tightly co-correlated. The original pipeline was this. Decombinator V4 was used to perform V gene, J gene and CDR3 annotation of TCR sequences. TCRs were defined as expanded if a significant change between any two time points was detected under a Poisson model with p below 0.0001. Abundances of TCRs were expressed as counts per million after normalisation to the total number of TCRs sequenced in each sample. TRAV1-2 paired with TRAJ12, TRAJ20 or TRAJ33 defined MAIT TCRs, while TRAV10 paired with TRAJ18 defined iNKT TCRs. A search of VDJdb, accessed on 1 November 2021, was run for TCRs annotated to CMV, EBV and SARS-CoV-2, with TCRs annotated for multiple antigens excluded. Using fastp trimming at Q25 and MiXCR clonotype assembly, TCRdb reanalyzed the public sequencing data and kept in-frame beta chains. Each CDR3 protein gets just one entry, which takes the most common genes and DNA from the rows behind it. These V and J calls rely on TCRdb rather than the paper's analysis. This sample lists some 61,000 distinct CDR3 sequences; 13% were detected once. About 8% of the sample rests with the top ten.

This clonotype was obtained from an adult who was a healthcare worker with PCR-confirmed SARS-CoV-2 infection or an uninfected control (not recorded which). The chain joins TRBV2 to TRBJ2-2, with the D gene call left open. The sample consisted of whole blood. The nucleotide sequence reads TGTGCCAGCAGTGAGAGGCGATCGAGCACCGGGGAGCTGTTTTTT. Its protein product is CASSERRSSTGELFF.